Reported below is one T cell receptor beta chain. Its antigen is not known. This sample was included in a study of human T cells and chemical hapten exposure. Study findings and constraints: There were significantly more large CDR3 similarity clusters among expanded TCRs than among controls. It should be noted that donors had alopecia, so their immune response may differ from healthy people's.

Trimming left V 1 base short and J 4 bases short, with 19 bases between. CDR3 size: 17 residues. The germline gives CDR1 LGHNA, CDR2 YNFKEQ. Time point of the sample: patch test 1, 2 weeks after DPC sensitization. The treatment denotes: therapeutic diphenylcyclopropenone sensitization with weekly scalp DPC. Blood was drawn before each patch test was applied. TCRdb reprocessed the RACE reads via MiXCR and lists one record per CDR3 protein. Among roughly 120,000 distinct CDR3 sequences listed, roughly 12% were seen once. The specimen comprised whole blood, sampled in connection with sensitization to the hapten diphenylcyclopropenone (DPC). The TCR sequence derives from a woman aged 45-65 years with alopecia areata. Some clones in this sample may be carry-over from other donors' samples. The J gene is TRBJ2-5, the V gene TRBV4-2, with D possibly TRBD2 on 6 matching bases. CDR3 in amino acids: CASSQGAGTRLGETQYF. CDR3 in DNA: TGTGCCAGCAGCCAAGGGGCCGGGACTCGCCTTGGAGAGACCCAGTACTTC.